This TCR beta chain came from a study of OX40 agonist ivuxolimab in advanced cancers. Study overall: Ivuxolimab doses were 0.01, 0.1, 0.3, 1.5, 3 or 10 mg/kg every 2 weeks. The dose-escalation cohort had hepatocellular carcinoma, melanoma, renal cell or head and neck cancer.

Worth noting for this clone: Its target is not known.

Notes on the study in general: Among T cells, CD8+ cells averaged more expanded clones than CD4+ cells. CD4+ and CD8+ T cells in blood underwent clonal expansion by week 6 at 0.1 to 3.0 mg/kg.

The assay was immunoSEQ multiplex PCR, and TCRdb's table has in-frame clones only and misses some. This sample has more than 60,000 clones, with around 87% found just once. Germline assignment: CDR1 GTSNPN and CDR2 SVGIG (reference sequence). Trimming removed 8 bases from V and 6 bases from J, with 16 bases in between. This CDR3 spans 12 amino acids. This specimen was CD4+ or CD8+ T cells sorted from blood, taken in a trial of the OX40 agonist ivuxolimab. This chain links TRBV30 with TRBJ2-5; TRBD1 might be the D (6 bases). The sequence came from an adult with an advanced solid tumor such as melanoma, head and neck, liver or kidney cancer. The CDR3 reads CAGNQGTKTQYF. Here the CDR3 DNA reads TGTGCCGGTAATCAGGGGACGAAGACCCAGTACTTC. The full variable domain, in which reference TRBV30 and TRBJ2-5 provide the parts outside the CDR3, is SQTIHQWPATLVQPVGSPLSLECTVEGTSNPNLYWYRQAAGRGLQLLFYSVGIGQISSEVPQNLSASRPQDRQFILSSKKLLLSDSGFYLCAGNQGTKTQYFGPGTRLLVL.